This is a list of T cell receptor beta chains from one sample in a study of shared clonotypes between healthy human individuals. Some clones are missing from TCRdb's copy, which holds only in-frame ones; the method was immunoSEQ multiplex PCR. The repertoire holds roughly 1,500,000 clones, with approximately 98% as singletons. Input material: naive CD4+ T cells sorted from blood. The receptors here all came from a man younger than 40 in good health. CDR3s include the opening cysteine and the closing phenylalanine or tryptophan. A D gene is named only where the DNA matches it firmly. Size tells how often a clone was seen (once, few, many) or the class of an expanded clone, and some rows leave it out.

J	length	D	size	V	DNA	CDR3
TRBJ2-3	14	.	.	TRBV25-1	TGTGCCAGCAGTGATAGGCCAAGTGGGGATACGCAGTATTTT	CASSDRPSGDTQYF
TRBJ2-1	16	TRBD2	.	TRBV5-1	TGCGCCAGCAGCTTGGAGGTCGGGAGGTTATACAATGAGCAGTTCTTC	CASSLEVGRLYNEQFF
TRBJ1-1	12	TRBD1	once	TRBV29-1	TGCAGCGTCCCCACAGGGGGAATAGAAGCTTTCTTT	CSVPTGGIEAFF
TRBJ1-5	15	TRBD1	once	TRBV6-6	TGTGCCAGCAGTTCCCGACAGGGGTCATATCAGCCCCAGCATTTT	CASSSRQGSYQPQHF
TRBJ2-3	15	TRBD1	.	TRBV10-3	TGTGCCATCAGCGGGACAGGAGTTTTTACAGATACGCAGTATTTT	CAISGTGVFTDTQYF
TRBJ2-7	14	TRBD1	.	TRBV7-9	TGTGCCAGCAGATCGGACAGGGGGGCCTCCGAGCAGTACTTC	CASRSDRGASEQYF
TRBJ1-1	15	.	.	TRBV5-6	TGTGCCAGCAGCTTGTCAGAATTGAAGAACACTGAAGCTTTCTTT	CASSLSELKNTEAFF
TRBJ2-7	12	TRBD2	.	TRBV18	TGTGCCAGCTCACCTGGACTAGACGAGCAGTACTTC	CASSPGLDEQYF
TRBJ2-2	17	.	.	TRBV18	TGTGCCAGCTCACCACAAGGGCGGACGATCAACACCGGGGAGCTGTTTTTT	CASSPQGRTINTGELFF
TRBJ2-5	17	TRBD1	.	TRBV11-2	TGTGCCAGCAGCTTCCCCCTTGGGGACAGGGACCAAGAGACCCAGTACTTC	CASSFPLGDRDQETQYF
TRBJ2-1	11	.	.	TRBV20-1	TGCAGTGCTAGAGAAGGACTGGGGGAGTTCTTC	CSAREGLGEFF
TRBJ2-7	14	TRBD1	.	TRBV10-3	TGTGCCATTATGGGGACAGGGGCTTCCTACGAGCAGTACTTC	CAIMGTGASYEQYF
TRBJ2-5	14	TRBD1	.	TRBV19	TGTGCCAGTAGTGCACGACAGGGTCCAGAGACCCAGTACTTC	CASSARQGPETQYF
TRBJ1-1	15	TRBD1	.	TRBV15	TGTGCCACCAGCAGAGGACAGGGCCGGAACACTGAAGCTTTCTTT	CATSRGQGRNTEAFF
TRBJ2-5	16	TRBD1	.	TRBV18	TGTGCCAGCTCACCGGACAGGGTTAGGGCCCAAGAGACCCAGTACTTC	CASSPDRVRAQETQYF
TRBJ2-7	11	.	once	TRBV29-1	TGCAGCGTTGGTACTGACTACGAGCAGTACTTC	CSVGTDYEQYF
TRBJ2-7	14	.	.	TRBV5-1	TGCGCCAGCTCCCGGAGGGGCGACCCCTACGAGCAGTACTTC	CASSRRGDPYEQYF
TRBJ1-3	13	.	.	TRBV5-1	TGCGCCAGCAAAACTGGCTCTGGAAACACCATATATTTT	CASKTGSGNTIYF
TRBJ1-5	19	.	once	TRBV28	TGTGCCAGCAGTTCCCGGTGGGGGTTGGTAAATGCCATCAATCAGCCCCAGCATTTT	CASSSRWGLVNAINQPQHF
TRBJ2-1	16	TRBD2	.	TRBV7-9	TGTGCCAGCAGCTTAGGGAGCGGGGCCCTATACAATGAGCAGTTCTTC	CASSLGSGALYNEQFF
TRBJ2-2	13	.	.	TRBV6-5	TGTGCCAGCAGTTATTCCCCCACCGGGGAGCTGTTTTTT	CASSYSPTGELFF
TRBJ2-1	15	.	.	TRBV27	TGTGCCAGCAGTTTCGAGGGGCGGAGTTACAATGAGCAGTTCTTC	CASSFEGRSYNEQFF
TRBJ2-1	17	TRBD1	.	TRBV9	TGTGCCAGCAGCGTAGTCGGCACCGGGACAGCCTACAATGAGCAGTTCTTC	CASSVVGTGTAYNEQFF
TRBJ2-1	16	.	.	TRBV19	TGTGCCAGTAGTATCTTCGGAGACATTCCCTACAATGAGCAGTTCTTC	CASSIFGDIPYNEQFF
TRBJ1-2	15	.	.	TRBV11-3	TGTGCCAGCAGCTTAGAGACAGGCCTCTCCCTTGGCTACACCTTC	CASSLETGLSLGYTF
TRBJ2-1	15	.	.	TRBV11-2	TGTGCCAGCAGCAGAGGGCTAGTTGTTCCCAATGAGCAGTTCTTC	CASSRGLVVPNEQFF
TRBJ2-7	17	.	.	TRBV4-1	TGCGCCAGCAGCCAAGGGGAGATGGGAGAGTTTAGGGACGAGCAGTACTTC	CASSQGEMGEFRDEQYF
TRBJ1-2	14	.	.	TRBV5-1	TGCGCCAGCAGCTTGAACAGGGCAGAAGGGGGCTACACCTTC	CASSLNRAEGGYTF
TRBJ2-1	15	.	.	TRBV11-2	TGTGCCAGCAGCTCAGTCCTGGGTTCCTACAATGAGCAGTTCTTC	CASSSVLGSYNEQFF
TRBJ2-2	13	.	.	TRBV2	TGTGCCAGCAACTTCCGGGAGACCGGGGAGCTGTTTTTT	CASNFRETGELFF
TRBJ2-1	13	.	.	TRBV19	TGTGCCAGTAGTATAGACACTGTTTGGGAGCAGTTCTTC	CASSIDTVWEQFF
TRBJ1-1	13	.	.	TRBV18	TGTGCCAGCTCACCCGGGATGAACACTGAAGCTTTCTTT	CASSPGMNTEAFF
TRBJ2-7	13	.	.	TRBV6-5	TGTGCCAGCAGTTACAGAAGCTCCTACGAGCAGTACTTC	CASSYRSSYEQYF
TRBJ2-5	15	.	.	TRBV10-1	TGCGCCAGCAGTGAGTCTCGACGGCCCCAAGAGACCCAGTACTTC	CASSESRRPQETQYF
TRBJ1-2	13	.	.	TRBV6-5	TGTGCCAGCAGTTACGCAGGGAAGAATGGCTACACCTTC	CASSYAGKNGYTF
TRBJ2-7	14	TRBD1	.	TRBV27	TGTGCCAGCAGTCCCGACAGGGGATCCTACGAGCAGTACTTC	CASSPDRGSYEQYF
TRBJ2-5	16	.	.	TRBV5-1	TGCGCCAGCAGCTTGCTCCGGACAGCGCAGTCCGAGACCCAGTACTTC	CASSLLRTAQSETQYF
TRBJ1-1	14	TRBD1	.	TRBV5-1	TGCGCCAGCAGTTCTCAGGGGGAGAACACTGAAGCTTTCTTT	CASSSQGENTEAFF
TRBJ2-1	15	.	.	TRBV27	TGTGCCAGCAGTTTAATAGGGGGACGTTCCAATGAGCAGTTCTTC	CASSLIGGRSNEQFF
TRBJ2-7	13	.	once	TRBV14	TGTGCCAGCACGAGGACCGGGACCTACGAGCAGTACTTC	CASTRTGTYEQYF
TRBJ2-2	15	.	.	TRBV11-3	TGTGCCAGCAGCCTAGGGGGGTTAGCGGACGGGGAGCTGTTTTTT	CASSLGGLADGELFF
TRBJ2-5	14	TRBD1	.	TRBV7-9	TGTGCCAGCAGTATCACAGGGGCGAAGGAGACCCAGTACTTC	CASSITGAKETQYF
TRBJ1-1	15	.	.	TRBV9	TGTGCCAGCAGCGCCCCGAGGCCACTAGGCACTGAAGCTTTCTTT	CASSAPRPLGTEAFF
TRBJ2-7	14	.	.	TRBV11-2	TGTGCCAGCAGCTTAGGTGTCCGGACTCTAGTGCAGTACTTC	CASSLGVRTLVQYF
TRBJ2-3	14	.	.	TRBV5-1	TGCGCCAGCAGCTTTCAAGGCCGGGGGGATACGCAGTATTTT	CASSFQGRGDTQYF
TRBJ2-1	13	.	.	TRBV10-3	TGTGCCACCAACAAGGACTCCTACAATGAGCAGTTCTTC	CATNKDSYNEQFF
TRBJ2-1	17	TRBD2	.	TRBV4-3	TGCGCCAGCAGCCAAGATTCACTAGCGGGAGCTCGGAATGAGCAGTTCTTC	CASSQDSLAGARNEQFF
TRBJ2-7	16	TRBD2	.	TRBV5-6	TGTGCCAGCAGCTTTGTAGCGGGAGGCTTTCCCTACGAGCAGTACTTC	CASSFVAGGFPYEQYF
TRBJ2-1	14	.	.	TRBV11-3	TGTGCCAGCAGCTTCGAGGGCCCCTACAATGAGCAGTTCTTC	CASSFEGPYNEQFF
TRBJ2-7	14	.	.	TRBV10-3	TGTGCCATCAGTGAGTCTATTGAGGGGTTCGGGCAGTACTTC	CAISESIEGFGQYF
TRBJ2-2	14	.	.	TRBV5-1	TGCGCCAGCAGCGAGGGGGAGGACACCGGGGAGCTGTTTTTT	CASSEGEDTGELFF
TRBJ1-5	14	.	.	TRBV10-2	TGCGCCAGCAGTCGGGGGCCCCTAAATCAGCCCCAGCATTTT	CASSRGPLNQPQHF
TRBJ2-1	16	.	.	TRBV7-9	TGTGCCAGCAGCCCTCAATACAGAAAACTCTACAATGAGCAGTTCTTC	CASSPQYRKLYNEQFF
TRBJ1-1	14	TRBD1	.	TRBV18	TGTGCCAGCCAAACCGAGACAGGGGGCACTGAAGCTTTCTTT	CASQTETGGTEAFF
TRBJ1-2	13	.	.	TRBV23-1	TGCGCCAGCTCGGGCAGAGGGGCCCTTGGCTACACCTTC	CASSGRGALGYTF
TRBJ2-7	14	.	.	TRBV7-2	TGTGCCAGCAGCTCCTGGGGCTCGTCCTACGAGCAGTACTTC	CASSSWGSSYEQYF
TRBJ1-5	18	TRBD1	.	TRBV28	TGTGCCAGCAGTTTATTTTCCACCGGGACAGGGGGCGACCAGCCCCAGCATTTT	CASSLFSTGTGGDQPQHF
TRBJ2-1	15	TRBD1	.	TRBV29-1	TGCAGCGTTGACAACCCAACAGGGGGCGGCTATGAGCAGTTCTTC	CSVDNPTGGGYEQFF